The 18 T cell receptor beta chains given below trace back to one sample, sequenced in a study of T-cell reconstitution after alpha-beta-depleted transplantation in children. Unique molecular identifiers were incorporated into the prepared TCRbeta library. TCRdb re-analysed the PCR reads in MiXCR, keeping a single row per CDR3 protein. The sample records roughly 180,000 distinct CDR3 sequences, around 10% being singletons. The source material was PBMCs, sampled before TCRalphabeta/CD19-depleted stem cell transplant. These receptors originate from a boy between 2 and 10 years old with acute myeloid leukemia, due to receive a stem cell transplant.

This clonotype was seen at least ten times. V gene TRBV12-3 or TRBV12-4 combines with J gene TRBJ2-7; tentative D call: TRBD1 (5 bases). The CDR3 loop spans 14 amino acids. V was cut by 5 bases and J by 3 bases, with 14 bases left in between. CDR3: CASSIRAVGYEQYF. In nucleotides, the CDR3 is TGTGCCAGCAGTATCAGGGCGGTCGGCTACGAGCAGTACTTC.

This clonotype was counted at least ten times. The chain recombines TRBV29-1 with TRBJ2-3; 10 bases are a match to TRBD1. Germline CDR1 and CDR2: SQVTM and ANQGSEA. This CDR3 comprises 14 residues. V lost 7 bases, J lost 4 bases, and 8 bases stayed unmatched. Here the CDR3 reads CSGTPGQGSDTQYF. In DNA form, the CDR3 reads TGCAGCGGAACCCCGGGACAGGGGTCAGATACGCAGTATTTT.

This clonotype has at least ten counts. This chain links TRBV28 with TRBJ1-3; a possible D gene is TRBD1 (5 bases). Trimming left V 5 bases short and J 0 bases short, with 14 bases between. The CDR3 runs 16 residues. Germline lookup yields CDR1 MDHEN and CDR2 SYDVKM. DNA for the CDR3: TGTGCCAGCAGTCCCCCTGACAGAACCTCTGGAAACACCATATATTTT. It translates to CASSPPDRTSGNTIYF.

This clonotype was detected many times. The V call is TRBV5-1, the J call TRBJ2-3, with a tentative D call TRBD1 (5 bases). The CDR3 length is 16 residues. Germline CDR1 SGHRS, CDR2 YFSETQ. V was shortened by 4 bases and J by 0 bases, with 15 bases between the two germline ends. In DNA, the CDR3 is TGCGCCAGCAGCCGACAAACAGGTCCTAGCACAGATACGCAGTATTTT. Encoded protein: CASSRQTGPSTDTQYF.

This clonotype appeared many times. The chain carries TRBV6-5 and TRBJ2-7; maybe TRBD1 (8 bases). The CDR3 contains 14 residues. Germline assignment: CDR1 MNHEY and CDR2 SVGAGI. Trimming removed 2 bases from V and 4 bases from J, with 12 bases in between. The CDR3 spells CASSYTGGGYEQYF. CDR3 in DNA: TGTGCCAGCAGTTACACAGGGGGGGGTTACGAGCAGTACTTC.

V gene TRBV20-1 combines with J gene TRBJ1-2; 10 nucleotides line up with TRBD1. Germline CDR1 and CDR2: DFQATT and SNEGSKA (reference sequence). V dropped 6 bases and J dropped 6; count of bases not matched to a gene: 7. The CDR3 runs to 13 residues. The CDR3 here is CSATTGGRDGYTF. CDR3 sequence (DNA): TGCAGTGCAACGACAGGGGGCAGGGATGGCTACACCTTC.

The table lists this clonotype with many counts. This chain links TRBV29-1 with TRBJ2-3, with TRBD2 identical over 11 bases. The trim removed 8 bases at V and 1 base at J, leaving 2 bases unmatched. The CDR3 is made up of 13 amino acids. The V gene's germline CDR1 is SQVTM and CDR2 ANQGSEA. CDR3 nucleotides: TGCAGCAAACTAGCGGGGGGCACAGATACGCAGTATTTT. Its translation is CSKLAGGTDTQYF.

This clonotype was observed at least ten times. V gene TRBV20-1 combines with J gene TRBJ1-1; the D is unclear. The length of the CDR3 is 14 residues. From germline, CDR1 is DFQATT and CDR2 SNEGSKA (reference sequence). Trimming shortened V by 6 bases and J by 0 bases, and 14 bases separated the two germline ends. This chain's CDR3 is CSARRAGLNTEAFF. The CDR3 DNA reads as TGCAGTGCCCGGAGGGCAGGCTTGAACACTGAAGCTTTCTTT.

This clonotype was detected many times. V and J are TRBV27 and TRBJ1-6, with a possible D match to TRBD1 (6 bases). The germline V and J ends were trimmed by 6 bases and 3 bases, with 6 bases remaining between them. Germline loops: CDR1 MNHEY, CDR2 SMNVEV (reference sequence). The CDR3 runs 13 residues. The CDR3 reads CASSRGYNSPLHF. The CDR3, as DNA: TGTGCCAGCAGCAGGGGCTATAATTCACCCCTCCACTTT.

The sample holds many counts of this clonotype. This chain connects TRBV3-1 to TRBJ1-5; TRBD1 might be the D (5 bases). The germline V gene has CDR1 LGHDT and CDR2 YNNKEL (reference sequence). Trimming cost V 5 bases and J 4 bases, with 12 bases left between them. This CDR3 has 14 amino acids. This CDR3 is CASSWGPNNQPQHF. The CDR3 nucleotides read TGTGCCAGCAGCTGGGGACCCAATAATCAGCCCCAGCATTTT. The whole variable domain, remainder taken from reference TRBV3-1 and TRBJ1-5, is DTAVSQTPKYLVTQMGNDKSIKCEQNLGHDTMYWYKQDSKKFLKIMFSYNNKELIINETVPNRFSPKSPDKAHLNLHINSLELGDSAVYFCASSWGPNNQPQHFGDGTRLSIL.

This clonotype was observed many times. The chain couples TRBV28 to TRBJ1-2, with D hard to call. V was trimmed by 7 bases and J by 2 bases, leaving 20 bases between them. Germline V lookup: CDR1 MDHEN, CDR2 SYDVKM. The CDR3 has 16 amino acids. The CDR3 reads CASIPAGAGENYGYTF. CDR3 sequence (DNA): TGTGCCAGCATCCCCGCGGGTGCTGGGGAAAACTATGGCTACACCTTC.

At least ten counts were recorded for this clonotype. V is TRBV5-1 and J is TRBJ1-3; 7 positions match TRBD1. CDR3 length: 17 amino acids. V trimming: 0 bases; J trimming: 0 bases; junction bases outside the gene matches: 6. CDR1 SGHRS and CDR2 YFSETQ come from the germline V gene. The CDR3 spells CASSLDRQGRSGNTIYF. The DNA of the CDR3 is TGCGCCAGCAGCTTGGACCGACAGGGACGCTCTGGAAACACCATATATTTT.

This clonotype occurred many times. CDR3 amino acids: CASSLGRLKGGGYTF. CDR3 bases: TGTGCCAGCAGCTTAGGGCGGTTGAAGGGTGGTGGCTACACCTTC. The genes are TRBV7-2 and TRBJ1-2, with D uncertain. Deletions cut 1 base from V and 7 bases from J, with 16 bases between. The germline gives CDR1 SGHTA, CDR2 FQGNSA. CDR3 length equals 15 residues.

This clonotype was counted ten times or more. This chain connects TRBV20-1 to TRBJ2-1; TRBD2 matches 8 bases. The germline gives CDR1 DFQATT, CDR2 SNEGSKA (reference sequence). CDR3 length: 13 residues. CDR3 loop: CSLMGLGANEQFF. CDR3 in DNA: TGCAGCCTGATGGGACTAGGGGCCAATGAGCAGTTCTTC.

This clonotype occurred many times. The chain is built from TRBV27 and TRBJ2-1, with 7 bases matching TRBD2. The CDR3 length is 13 residues. Germline CDR1 MNHEY, CDR2 SMNVEV (reference sequence). Germline trimming cut 0 bases from V and 13 bases from J; bases unmatched to any gene: 6. CDR3 sequence: CASSLSGGLTQFF. The CDR3 coding sequence is TGTGCCAGCAGTTTATCGGGGGGACTAACTCAGTTCTTC.

As for this clonotype: Being one base from a much bigger clone, this may be a read error. The CDR3 region has the DNA TGTGCCACCAGTGACACCAGACAGGGGAACTACGAGCCGTACTTC. Its translation: CATSDTRQGNYEPYF. This chain connects TRBV24-1 to TRBJ2-7; 8 nucleotides line up with TRBD1. Germline V gives CDR1 KGHDR, CDR2 SFDVKD. The CDR3 sequence is 15 residues long.

This clonotype was detected many times. The chain uses TRBV13 and TRBJ2-1; unclear D gene. The CDR3 contains 13 residues. The germline V gene has CDR1 PRHDT and CDR2 FYEKMQ (reference sequence). Trimming left V 2 bases short and J 4 bases short, with 6 bases between. In DNA, the CDR3 is TGTGCCAGCAGCTTAACCAGATACAATGAGCAGTTCTTC. Translation gives CASSLTRYNEQFF.

This clonotype was observed many times. The chain links TRBV2 to TRBJ2-7; 12 bases are shared with TRBD2. The CDR3 length is 14 residues. Germline assignment: CDR1 SNHLY and CDR2 FYNNEI. With 6 bases clipped from V and 3 bases from J, the junction kept 3 bases outside the gene matches. For the CDR3, the DNA is TGTGCCAGCAGGAGGGGACTAGCGGGCTACGAGCAGTACTTC. Protein sequence: CASRRGLAGYEQYF.